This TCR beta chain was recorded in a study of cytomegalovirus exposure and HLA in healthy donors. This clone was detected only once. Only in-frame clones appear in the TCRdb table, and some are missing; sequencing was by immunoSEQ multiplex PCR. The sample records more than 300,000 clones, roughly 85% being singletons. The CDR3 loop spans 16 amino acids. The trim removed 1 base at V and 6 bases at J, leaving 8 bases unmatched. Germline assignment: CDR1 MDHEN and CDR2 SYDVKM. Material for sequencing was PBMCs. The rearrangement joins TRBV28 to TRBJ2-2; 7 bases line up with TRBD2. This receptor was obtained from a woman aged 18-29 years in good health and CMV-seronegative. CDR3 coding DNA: TGTGCCAGCAGTTTATCGGGGGGAGGTGTATCCGGGGAGCTGTTTTTT. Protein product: CASSLSGGGVSGELFF.